This note documents a single TCR beta chain sequence. What it recognizes is unknown. Trimming shortened V by 3 bases and J by 3 bases, and 14 bases separated the two germline ends. This CDR3 contains 15 residues. Per the germline V gene, CDR1 is LNHDA and CDR2 is SQIVND (reference sequence). The data belong to a study of cytomegalovirus exposure and HLA in healthy donors. About the research overall: In a later analysis, it was reported that the 110 or so validation repertoires had been produced on the same platform as the 550 to 700 repertoires belonging to the first cohort.

Whole-study results and caveats: In the 95 to 150 validation repertoires, just under 95% of cluster scores exceeded 0, per a later analysis. In vitro testing confirmed a few CMV-associated chains as specific for CMV antigens. Most TCR sequences were rare, but some public TCRs occurred in many donors.

Sequencing used immunoSEQ multiplex PCR; TCRdb keeps in-frame clones, though not all of them. The sample has about 170,000 clones, roughly nine tenths seen once. The TCR comes from a woman younger than 45 in good health and CMV-seronegative. V and J are TRBV19 and TRBJ1-2; possibly TRBD1 for D (5 bases). Source material: PBMCs. CDR3 residues: CASSIGTSVHYGYTF. For the CDR3, the DNA is TGTGCCAGTAGTATCGGGACGTCGGTCCACTATGGCTACACCTTC.